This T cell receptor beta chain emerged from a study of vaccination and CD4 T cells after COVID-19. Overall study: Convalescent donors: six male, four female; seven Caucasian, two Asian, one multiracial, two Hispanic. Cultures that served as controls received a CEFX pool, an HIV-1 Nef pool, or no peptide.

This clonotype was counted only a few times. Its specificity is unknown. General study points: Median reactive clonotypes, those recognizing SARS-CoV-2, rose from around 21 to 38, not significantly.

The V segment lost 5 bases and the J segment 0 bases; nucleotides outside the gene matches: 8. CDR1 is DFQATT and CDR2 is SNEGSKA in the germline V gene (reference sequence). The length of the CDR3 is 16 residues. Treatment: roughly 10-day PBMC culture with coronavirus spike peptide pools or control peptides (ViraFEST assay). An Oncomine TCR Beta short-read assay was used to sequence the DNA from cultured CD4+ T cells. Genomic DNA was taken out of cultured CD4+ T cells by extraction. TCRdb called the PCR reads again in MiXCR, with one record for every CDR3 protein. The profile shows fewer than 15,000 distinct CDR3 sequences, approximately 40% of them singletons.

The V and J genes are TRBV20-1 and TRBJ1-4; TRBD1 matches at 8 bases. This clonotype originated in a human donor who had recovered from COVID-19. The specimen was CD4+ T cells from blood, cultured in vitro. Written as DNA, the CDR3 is TGCAGTGCTGGATCGACAGGGGATGCAACTAATGAAAAACTGTTTTTT. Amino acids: CSAGSTGDATNEKLFF.